Following are 28 T cell receptor beta chains from one sample sequenced in a study of cytomegalovirus exposure and HLA in healthy donors. Vbeta (60) and Jbeta (13) primers were used in the PCR. The assay was immunoSEQ multiplex PCR, and TCRdb's table has in-frame clones only and misses some. Of over 150,000 clones in the sample, 80% were seen once. The sample taken for sequencing was PBMCs. These receptors all stem from a man under 40 in good health and CMV-seropositive.

The CDR3 bases are TGCAGCTATCTAGCGGGAGACACAGATACGCAGTATTTT. Translated: CSYLAGDTDTQYF. The chain joins TRBV29-1 to TRBJ2-3; 10 bases agree with TRBD2. The CDR3 is made up of 13 amino acids. With 8 bases clipped from V and 2 bases from J, the junction kept 4 bases outside the gene matches. Germline assignment: CDR1 SQVTM and CDR2 ANQGSEA.

This clone was detected once. The rearrangement joins TRBV28 to TRBJ2-5, with D possibly TRBD1 on 6 matching bases. The germline V gene has CDR1 MDHEN and CDR2 SYDVKM. This CDR3 spans 15 amino acids. V was clipped by 5 bases and J by 3 bases, with 16 bases between them. DNA for the CDR3: TGTGCCAGCAGTACTTGGACAGCCGACAAAGAGACCCAGTACTTC. As protein: CASSTWTADKETQYF.

The CDR3 DNA follows: TGTGCCAGCAGCCAAGATCTTAGCGGGGCAACTAATGAAAAACTGTTTTTT. The encoded protein is CASSQDLSGATNEKLFF. The V call is TRBV4-2, the J call TRBJ1-4; D is unresolved. The V gene lost 0 bases and the J gene lost 0 bases, with 11 bases spanning the gap. The germline V gene has CDR1 LGHNA and CDR2 YNFKEQ. The CDR3 has 17 residues.

This clone was picked up one time. For the CDR3, the DNA is TGCGCCAGCAGCCTGGGGTTTAGCGGGATCTGGAATGAGCAGTTCTTC. This sequence encodes CASSLGFSGIWNEQFF. V and J are TRBV5-1 and TRBJ2-1; 8 nucleotides agree with TRBD2. Trimming at V came to 4 bases and at J to 7 bases, leaving 13 bases not matched to a gene. Germline CDR1 is SGHRS and CDR2 is YFSETQ. The CDR3 is made up of 16 amino acids.

The chain joins TRBV4-1 to TRBJ2-3; tentatively, D is TRBD2 (5 bases). This CDR3 has 15 amino acids. Trimming removed 0 bases at V and 0 bases at J, with 7 bases between. Germline V gene lookup returns CDR1 MGHRA and CDR2 YSYEKL. CDR3 nucleotides: TGCGCCAGCAGCCAAGACGGCGGGAGCACAGATACGCAGTATTTT. Its translation: CASSQDGGSTDTQYF.

The gene calls are TRBV6-6 and TRBJ2-5; D is perhaps TRBD2 (6 bases). Trimming removed 5 bases from V and 3 bases from J, with 19 bases in between. The CDR3 totals 16 residues. Germline V gives CDR1 MNHNY, CDR2 SVGAGI (reference sequence). DNA of the CDR3: TGTGCCAGCAGTCGGGAATTAAGACGGGGGAAAGAGACCCAGTACTTC. It codes for CASSRELRRGKETQYF.

This clone was seen only once. The rearrangement links TRBV6-5 to TRBJ2-2; D gene uncertain. The CDR3 totals 12 residues. The germline V gene has CDR1 MNHEY and CDR2 SVGAGI. V was shortened by 0 bases and J by 16 bases, with 12 bases between the two germline ends. CDR3 amino acids: CASSYSKDNWFF. The CDR3 DNA sequence: TGTGCCAGCAGTTACTCGAAAGATAACTGGTTTTTT.

This clone was seen only a few times. The rearrangement uses TRBV7-9 and TRBJ2-1; 8 positions match TRBD2. The CDR3 spans 17 residues. Germline V gives CDR1 SEHNR, CDR2 FQNEAQ (reference sequence). V lost 1 base to trimming and J lost 2 bases; unmatched junction nucleotides: 7. CDR3 bases: TGTGCCAGCAGCTTAGAGGCCGGGACTAGGACCTACAATGAGCAGTTCTTC. Translating gives CASSLEAGTRTYNEQFF.

This chain connects TRBV5-1 to TRBJ1-4; TRBD1 matches at 12 bases. The CDR3 contains 15 residues. The V gene's germline CDR1 is SGHRS and CDR2 YFSETQ. V trimming: 0 bases; J trimming: 8 bases; junction bases outside the gene matches: 2. CDR3 DNA sequence: TGCGCCAGCAGCTTGGCCGGGACAGGGGGCGAAAAACTGTTTTTT. Translated, it gives CASSLAGTGGEKLFF.

The chain has TRBV27 and TRBJ2-7; 13 nucleotides agree with TRBD2. The CDR3 runs 17 residues. CDR1 is MNHEY, CDR2 SMNVEV, per germline (reference sequence). Trimming took 5 bases from V and 3 from J; bases not matched to a gene: 10. CDR3 nucleotide sequence: TGTGCCAGCAGTCCAACAGGGACTAGCGGGATGGGCTACGAGCAGTACTTC. This sequence encodes CASSPTGTSGMGYEQYF.

This clone was seen more than once but under ten times. The rearrangement uses TRBV30 and TRBJ2-1; 7 nucleotides line up with TRBD1. Germline CDR1 is GTSNPN and CDR2 is SVGIG (reference sequence). This CDR3 comprises 11 residues. Trimming at V came to 7 bases and at J to 5 bases, leaving 2 bases not matched to a gene. The CDR3 sequence is CALGQNNEQFF. DNA of the CDR3: TGTGCCTTGGGACAGAACAATGAGCAGTTCTTC. The complete variable domain, with remaining parts taken from reference TRBV30 and TRBJ2-1, reads SQTIHQWPATLVQPVGSPLSLECTVEGTSNPNLYWYRQAAGRGLQLLFYSVGIGQISSEVPQNLSASRPQDRQFILSSKKLLLSDSGFYLCALGQNNEQFFGPGTRLTVL.

The V gene is TRBV19, the J gene TRBJ2-1; the D gene is possibly TRBD2 (5 bases). Trimming removed 11 bases from V and 9 bases from J, with 17 bases in between. Germline CDR1 is LNHDA and CDR2 is SQIVND (reference sequence). The CDR3 is made up of 12 amino acids. The CDR3 bases are TGTGCCTCGAGTACCGGGGTGCGTGAGCAGTTCTTC. Amino acids: CASSTGVREQFF.

The V gene is TRBV27, the J gene TRBJ1-5; D gene uncertain. Trimming left V 4 bases short and J 7 bases short, with 11 bases between. Per the germline V gene, CDR1 is MNHEY and CDR2 is SMNVEV (reference sequence). This CDR3 has 13 amino acids. As DNA, the CDR3 is TGTGCCAGCAGTTCACGGACGGGGCAGCCCCAGCATTTT. Protein sequence: CASSSRTGQPQHF.

Worth noting for this clone: A read error likely explains this, since a far larger clone differs by one base. The gene calls are TRBV7-6 and TRBJ1-1; possible D gene TRBD1, 5 bases. In germline, CDR1 is SGHVS, CDR2 FNYEAQ. The CDR3 loop spans 13 amino acids. V was shortened by 3 bases and J by 0 bases, with 5 bases between the two germline ends. CDR3 loop: CASSLTVNTEAFF. CDR3 coding DNA: TGTGCCAGCAGCTTGACAGTGAACACTGAAGCTTTCTTT.

DNA for the CDR3: TGTGCCAGCAGTTCAGTGGACAGGGATGGTTACTACACCTTC. Protein: CASSSVDRDGYYTF. This rearrangement joins TRBV28 to TRBJ1-2, with TRBD1 matching 8 bases. CDR1 MDHEN and CDR2 SYDVKM come from the germline V gene. This CDR3 has 14 residues. V trimming: 4 bases; J trimming: 10 bases; junction bases outside the gene matches: 11.

The chain couples TRBV25-1 to TRBJ2-1, with D possibly TRBD1 on 6 matching bases. Germline CDR1 reads MGHDK; CDR2 reads SYGVNS. The CDR3 consists of 13 residues. The V end was cut by 6 bases, the J end by 5 bases, with 11 bases between. The CDR3 is CASRYRDHNEQFF. The DNA of the CDR3 is TGTGCCAGCAGATACAGGGACCACAATGAGCAGTTCTTC.

J is TRBJ2-1 and V is TRBV10-3; TRBD2 agrees at 11 bases. This CDR3 has 17 residues. V lost 0 bases, J lost 2 bases, and 3 bases stayed unmatched. Germline V CDR1 and CDR2: ENHRY, SYGVKD. The CDR3, as DNA: TGTGCCATCAGTGAGTCGACTAGCGGGGAGACCTACAATGAGCAGTTCTTC. It codes for CAISESTSGETYNEQFF.

This chain joins TRBV5-1 and TRBJ2-2; D is possibly TRBD1 (6 bases). This CDR3 is built from 13 residues. Germline CDR1 is SGHRS and CDR2 is YFSETQ. The germline V and J ends were trimmed by 4 bases and 6 bases, with 10 bases remaining between them. Here the CDR3 DNA reads TGCGCCAGCAGCGGACAGTCAGCCGGGGAGCTGTTTTTT. Residues: CASSGQSAGELFF.

V is TRBV6-5 and J is TRBJ1-1; 7 bases line up with TRBD1. Losses at the gene ends were 5 bases for V and 4 bases for J; bases not matched to a gene: 10. The germline gives CDR1 MNHEY, CDR2 SVGAGI. This CDR3 spans 15 amino acids. CDR3 nucleotides: TGTGCCAGCAGTCGAACAGGGGCAGGCGGCACTGAAGCTTTCTTT. It specifies CASSRTGAGGTEAFF.

The genes are TRBV7-9 and TRBJ1-5; 9 bases match TRBD1. Trimming at V came to 7 bases and at J to 4 bases, leaving 11 bases not matched to a gene. The germline CDR1 and CDR2 sequences are SEHNR and FQNEAQ (reference sequence). The CDR3 totals 16 residues. The CDR3 region has the DNA TGTGCCAGCACCAAATCGGACAGGGGACTGAATCAGCCCCAGCATTTT. Amino acids: CASTKSDRGLNQPQHF.

The chain employs TRBV27 and TRBJ2-7; 9 bases fit TRBD2. Germline V gene lookup returns CDR1 MNHEY and CDR2 SMNVEV (reference sequence). The CDR3 is 18 amino acids. With 6 bases clipped from V and 5 bases from J, the junction kept 20 bases outside the gene matches. CDR3 region: CASSPQPRRREGLNEQYF. The CDR3 DNA reads as TGTGCCAGCAGCCCCCAACCTAGGAGGCGGGAGGGCCTTAACGAGCAGTACTTC.

This clone showed up just once. The V gene is TRBV15, the J gene TRBJ2-7; tentatively, D is TRBD1 (6 bases). The CDR3 contains 15 residues. The germline gives CDR1 LNHNV, CDR2 YYDKDF (reference sequence). V lost 0 bases and J 7 bases, leaving 16 bases between the germline ends. CDR3 loop: CATSRDEDSTGEQYF. The CDR3, as DNA: TGTGCCACCAGCAGAGATGAGGACAGCACGGGGGAGCAGTACTTC.

The CDR3 is CSVLDSMNTEAFF. CDR3 bases: TGCAGCGTTCTGGACAGCATGAACACTGAAGCTTTCTTT. This rearrangement joins TRBV29-1 to TRBJ1-1, with D maybe TRBD1 (6 bases). V gave up 5 bases and J gave up 0 bases, with 10 bases separating them. From germline, CDR1 is SQVTM and CDR2 ANQGSEA. The CDR3 loop spans 13 amino acids.

The rearrangement links TRBV2 to TRBJ1-1; 7 bases map to TRBD1. The CDR3 length is 12 residues. Germline CDR1 and CDR2: SNHLY and FYNNEI. V gave up 7 bases and J gave up 8 bases; unmatched junction bases: 7. CDR3 coding DNA: TGTGCCAGCAAATCAAGGGGGCTAGAAGCTTTCTTT. Its protein product is CASKSRGLEAFF.

The rearrangement joins TRBV9 to TRBJ2-3; 9 bases are a match to TRBD2. With V trimmed by 4 bases and J by 1 base, 7 bases remained unmatched. The CDR3 is made up of 16 amino acids. Germline V gene sequence: CDR1 SGDLS, CDR2 YYNGEE. Here the CDR3 reads CASSSRTSAGTDTQYF. CDR3 nucleotides: TGTGCCAGCAGCTCGAGGACTAGCGCGGGCACAGATACGCAGTATTTT.

The J gene is TRBJ1-5, the V gene TRBV20-1; D not certain. V was shortened by 0 bases and J by 9 bases, with 6 bases between the two germline ends. The CDR3 loop spans 11 amino acids. Germline V gene sequence: CDR1 DFQATT, CDR2 SNEGSKA (reference sequence). CDR3 sequence (DNA): TGCAGTGCTAGAGATCAATTGCCCCAGCATTTT. Its protein product is CSARDQLPQHF.

The chain carries TRBV28 and TRBJ1-4, with D unclear. Per germline, CDR1 MDHEN and CDR2 SYDVKM. The CDR3 extends over 11 amino acids. The V end lost 4 bases, the J end lost 8 bases, and 5 bases lay between the germline ends. This chain's CDR3 is CASSWEEKLFF. As DNA, the CDR3 is TGTGCCAGCAGTTGGGAGGAAAAACTGTTTTTT.

This CDR3 is CASSLLFGQGNTGELFF. DNA of the CDR3: TGTGCCAGCAGCTTACTATTTGGACAGGGGAACACCGGGGAGCTGTTTTTT. The rearrangement uses TRBV11-1 and TRBJ2-2, with TRBD1 matching 8 bases. The V and J ends lost 2 bases and 1 base, in that order; junction bases with no gene match: 6. The CDR3 loop spans 17 amino acids. Germline loops: CDR1 SGHAT, CDR2 FQDESV (reference sequence).